Sample share makes the clone carrying this T cell receptor (beta chain) medium-sized (0.01 to 0.1%). The antigen remains unidentified. Researchers ran immunoSEQ v3.0 at survey level. Measured with immunoSEQ multiplex PCR; TCRdb has only the in-frame clones, and not every one. The sample lists approximately 28,000 clones; under 90% were seen once. The data were taken from a study of long-term antiretroviral therapy in people with HIV. Broader study findings: Pre-ART clonal expansions dominated every time point's repertoire.

Trimming at V came to 4 bases and at J to 3 bases, leaving 8 bases not matched to a gene. Germline loops: CDR1 SGDLS, CDR2 YYNGEE. This CDR3 has 15 residues. The source is a man aged 40-50 years with HIV. The chain recombines TRBV9 with TRBJ2-7, with 9 bases that match TRBD1. This specimen was unsorted PBMCs, taken 4.8 years after starting antiretroviral therapy. CDR3 DNA: TGTGCCAGCAGCCCACAGGGACAGGGATTCTACGAGCAGTACTTC. Residues: CASSPQGQGFYEQYF.